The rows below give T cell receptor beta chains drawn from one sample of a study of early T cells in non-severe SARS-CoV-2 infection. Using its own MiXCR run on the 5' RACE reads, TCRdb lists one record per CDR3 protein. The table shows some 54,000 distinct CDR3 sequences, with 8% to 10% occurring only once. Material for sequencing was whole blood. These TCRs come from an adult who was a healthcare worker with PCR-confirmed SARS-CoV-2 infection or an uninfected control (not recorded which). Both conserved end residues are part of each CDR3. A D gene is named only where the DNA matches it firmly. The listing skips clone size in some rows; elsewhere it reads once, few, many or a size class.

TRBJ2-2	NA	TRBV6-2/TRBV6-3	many	TGTGCCAGCAGTCCCTCCCCGGCAGTTTCCGGGGAGCTGTTTTTT	CASSPSPAVSGELFF
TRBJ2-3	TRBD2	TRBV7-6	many	TGTGCCAGCAGCCCGGGACTAGCGGGAGGGGGCACAGATACGCAGTATTTT	CASSPGLAGGGTDTQYF
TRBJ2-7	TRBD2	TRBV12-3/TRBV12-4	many	TGTGCCAGCAGTGCCGGGACTAGAGGCGAGCAGTACTTC	CASSAGTRGEQYF
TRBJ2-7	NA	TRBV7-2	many	TGTGCCAGCGGAGGACCCTCCTACGAGCAGTACTTC	CASGGPSYEQYF
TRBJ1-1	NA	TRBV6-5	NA	TGTGCCAGCAGTGCCAGACAGAGTAACACTGAAGCTTTCTTT	CASSARQSNTEAFF
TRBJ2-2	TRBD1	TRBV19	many	TGTGCCAGTAGTATAGTGGGGACAGCTAACACCGGGGAGCTGTTTTTT	CASSIVGTANTGELFF
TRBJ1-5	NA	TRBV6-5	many	TGTGCCAGCAGTTCCCGGGGCAGGGGAAATAGCAATCAGCCCCAGCATTTT	CASSSRGRGNSNQPQHF
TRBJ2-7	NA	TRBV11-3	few	TGTGCCAGCAGCTCTCGCCGGGGGCACGAGCAGTACTTC	CASSSRRGHEQYF
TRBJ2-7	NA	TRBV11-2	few	TGTGCCAGCAGCTTAGCGCGGGGTCTCGGCTACGAGCAGTACTTC	CASSLARGLGYEQYF
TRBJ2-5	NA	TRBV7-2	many	TGTGCCAGCAGCTTAAGACGGGACCAAGAGACCCAGTACTTC	CASSLRRDQETQYF
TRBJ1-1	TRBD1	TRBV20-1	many	TGCAGTGCTAGACCTCAAAAACAGGGGGCTGAAGCTTTCTTT	CSARPQKQGAEAFF
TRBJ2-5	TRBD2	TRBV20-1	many	TGCAGTGCTAGAGTGACTAGCGGGAGGCCTTGGGAGACCCAGTACTTC	CSARVTSGRPWETQYF
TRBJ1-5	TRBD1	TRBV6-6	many	TGTGCCAGCAACCGGGGACAGGGCCAAAAGAATCAGCCCCAGCATTTT	CASNRGQGQKNQPQHF
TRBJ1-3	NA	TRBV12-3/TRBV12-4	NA	TGTGCCAGCACCTCGGGACCGAGAGTCACCATATATTTT	CASTSGPRVTIYF
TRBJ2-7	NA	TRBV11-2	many	TGTGCCAGCAGCTTAGCGGTAACCTACGAGCAGTACTTC	CASSLAVTYEQYF